Listed below are T cell receptor beta chains from one sample, sequenced in a study of T cells in Graves' hyperthyroidism and ophthalmopathy. TCRdb reprocessed the multiplex PCR reads with MiXCR, giving one entry per CDR3 protein. The data show approximately 640,000 distinct CDR3 sequences, around 16% seen once. Sequencing input: blood. Receptors originate from a woman aged 25 to 39 with Graves' hyperthyroidism. Both conserved end residues are part of each CDR3. Each record gives: clone size, D gene, V gene, J gene, CDR3 DNA, CDR3 protein. The D gene is left open where the match is weak. Clone size is stated in some rows and not others, as once, few, many or a class when expanded.

size: few; D: .; V: TRBV29-1; J: TRBJ1-2; DNA: TGCAGCGTTGAGGACCCCCCGGTGGGCTACACCTTC; CDR3: CSVEDPPVGYTF
size: .; D: TRBD1; V: TRBV9; J: TRBJ2-1; DNA: TGTGCCAGCAGCGTCAGAGCACAGGGGTCCTACAATGAGCAGTTCTTC; CDR3: CASSVRAQGSYNEQFF
size: many; D: TRBD2; V: TRBV7-6; J: TRBJ2-2; DNA: TGTGCCAGCAGCTCGACCCCGACTAGCGGGAGGGGGACCGGGGAGCTGTTTTTT; CDR3: CASSSTPTSGRGTGELFF
size: .; D: TRBD1; V: TRBV20-1; J: TRBJ1-2; DNA: TGCAGTGCTCGACGGACAGGCGCTAACTATGGCTACACCTTC; CDR3: CSARRTGANYGYTF
size: many; D: .; V: TRBV5-6; J: TRBJ1-2; DNA: TGTGCCAGCAGCGGGACCTATGGCTACACCTTC; CDR3: CASSGTYGYTF
size: .; D: TRBD1; V: TRBV19; J: TRBJ1-5; DNA: TGTGCCAGTAGTATGGACAGGGGGAACAATCAGCCCCAGCATTTT; CDR3: CASSMDRGNNQPQHF
size: many; D: .; V: TRBV7-9; J: TRBJ2-7; DNA: TGTGCCAGCAGCTTACTCCGGGACACCTACGAGCAGTACTTC; CDR3: CASSLLRDTYEQYF
size: many; D: .; V: TRBV29-1; J: TRBJ2-3; DNA: TGCAGCGTTGACGGTGGCTACACAGATACGCAGTATTTT; CDR3: CSVDGGYTDTQYF
size: many; D: TRBD1; V: TRBV29-1; J: TRBJ2-5; DNA: TGCAGCGTCAACGGACAGGACCAAGAGACCCAGTACTTC; CDR3: CSVNGQDQETQYF
size: many; D: TRBD1; V: TRBV30; J: TRBJ2-5; DNA: TGTGCCTGGGGGACAGGGCGTGGAGAAGAGACCCAGTACTTC; CDR3: CAWGTGRGEETQYF
size: many; D: .; V: TRBV7-3; J: TRBJ2-5; DNA: TGTGCCAGCAGCTTAATAGGGGGTGAGGGCCTAGAGACCCAGTACTTC; CDR3: CASSLIGGEGLETQYF
size: few; D: .; V: TRBV7-2; J: TRBJ2-7; DNA: TGTGCCAGCAGCTTAGGTAGCAGCCCCTACGAGCAGTACTTC; CDR3: CASSLGSSPYEQYF
size: .; D: .; V: TRBV5-1; J: TRBJ2-7; DNA: TGCGCCAGCTCTCCCGACGGGCTCCAGACCTACGAGCAGTACTTC; CDR3: CASSPDGLQTYEQYF
size: few; D: .; V: TRBV9; J: TRBJ1-4; DNA: TGTGCCAGCAGCGTAGACGACGGGGCTAATGAAAAACTGTTTTTT; CDR3: CASSVDDGANEKLFF
size: many; D: TRBD1; V: TRBV29-1; J: TRBJ2-5; DNA: TGCAGCGTCCGGACAGGGGCGGAGACCCAGTACTTC; CDR3: CSVRTGAETQYF
size: .; D: .; V: TRBV4-1; J: TRBJ2-1; DNA: TGCGCCAGCAGCTCTTACGGAGGGCTGAGGTACAATGAGCAGTTCTTC; CDR3: CASSSYGGLRYNEQFF
size: many; D: TRBD2; V: TRBV20-1; J: TRBJ2-1; DNA: TGCAGTGCTAGAGCATCGACTAGCGGGAGTTACAATGAGCAGTTCTTC; CDR3: CSARASTSGSYNEQFF
size: .; D: .; V: TRBV24-1; J: TRBJ2-1; DNA: TGTGCCACCGGGGCCACCAATGAGCAGTTCTTC; CDR3: CATGATNEQFF
size: many; D: TRBD1; V: TRBV12-3/TRBV12-4; J: TRBJ2-7; DNA: TGTGCCAGCGGTGGGACAGGGGGCTACGAGCAGTACTTC; CDR3: CASGGTGGYEQYF
size: many; D: TRBD2; V: TRBV11-2; J: TRBJ2-1; DNA: TGTGCCAGCAGCTTAGGCGGGGGGGATCCGGGACTAGCGGGAGGGTTGTTCCACAATGAGCAGTTCTTC; CDR3: CASSLGGGDPGLAGGLFHNEQFF
size: .; D: .; V: TRBV9; J: TRBJ2-1; DNA: TGTGCCAGCAGCGTAACGGGGAGGTCCTACAATGAGCAGTTCTTC; CDR3: CASSVTGRSYNEQFF
size: once; D: TRBD2; V: TRBV4-2; J: TRBJ2-1; DNA: TGTGCCAGCAGCCAACCGGGGACTATCGGGAGGGGCCAGCAGTTCTTC; CDR3: CASSQPGTIGRGQQFF
size: many; D: TRBD2; V: TRBV3-1; J: TRBJ2-1; DNA: TGTGCCAGCAGCCAAGACCCTCCAGGTCCGGGACTAGCGTACAATGAGCAGTTCTTC; CDR3: CASSQDPPGPGLAYNEQFF
size: .; D: TRBD2; V: TRBV9; J: TRBJ2-1; DNA: TGTGCCAGCAGCGTAGAAGATTGGCTAGCGGGAGAGGAGGAGCAGTTCTTC; CDR3: CASSVEDWLAGEEEQFF
size: many; D: TRBD1; V: TRBV20-1; J: TRBJ2-3; DNA: TGCAGTGCTAGTAAAGGACAGGGGGTAACAGATACGCAGTATTTT; CDR3: CSASKGQGVTDTQYF
size: few; D: .; V: TRBV20-1; J: TRBJ2-7; DNA: TGCAGTGCTAGAGATGAGGCGGTCGGGTACGAGCAGTACTTC; CDR3: CSARDEAVGYEQYF
size: many; D: .; V: TRBV28; J: TRBJ2-3; DNA: TGTGCCAGCAGTTTTGGCAGGGTTGAAACAGATACGCAGTATTTT; CDR3: CASSFGRVETDTQYF
size: few; D: TRBD1; V: TRBV13; J: TRBJ2-2; DNA: TGTGCCAGCAGCGGCCGGGACAGCCCGGGCGTCGGGGAGCTGTTTTTT; CDR3: CASSGRDSPGVGELFF
size: .; D: .; V: TRBV20-1; J: TRBJ2-2; DNA: TGCAGTGCTAGAGAGGGGGTCTCTAACACCGGGGAGCTGTTTTTT; CDR3: CSAREGVSNTGELFF
size: many; D: .; V: TRBV28; J: TRBJ1-5; DNA: TGTGCCAGCAGTTTGGTCCGGGATAACCAGCCCCAGCATTTT; CDR3: CASSLVRDNQPQHF
size: many; D: .; V: TRBV30; J: TRBJ2-7; DNA: TGTGCCTGGAGTGTGGACAGCTCCTACGAGCAGTACTTC; CDR3: CAWSVDSSYEQYF
size: .; D: .; V: TRBV4-1; J: TRBJ2-2; DNA: TGCGCCAGCAGCCAAGTCAGCACCGGGGGGCTGTTTTTT; CDR3: CASSQVSTGGLFF
size: few; D: .; V: TRBV7-6; J: TRBJ2-5; DNA: TGTGCCAGCAGCTTAAACACGGTGCAAGAGACCCAGTACTTC; CDR3: CASSLNTVQETQYF
size: many; D: .; V: TRBV18; J: TRBJ2-3; DNA: TGTGCCAGCTCCCCATACGGGGATTGGGATACGCAGTATTTT; CDR3: CASSPYGDWDTQYF
size: few; D: TRBD2; V: TRBV6-5; J: TRBJ2-3; DNA: TGTGCCAGCAGTTACCGTAGCGGGAGAACAGATACGCAGTATTTT; CDR3: CASSYRSGRTDTQYF
size: many; D: TRBD1; V: TRBV10-3; J: TRBJ1-2; DNA: TGTGCCATCACCGGGACAGACTATGGCTACACCTTC; CDR3: CAITGTDYGYTF
size: few; D: TRBD1; V: TRBV12-3/TRBV12-4; J: TRBJ1-4; DNA: TGTGCCAGCAGTACCAGATGGACAGGGGACGAAAAACTGTTTTTT; CDR3: CASSTRWTGDEKLFF
size: many; D: .; V: TRBV12-3/TRBV12-4; J: TRBJ2-1; DNA: TGTGCCAGCAGTTTCGAGGTGGGGTACTACAATGAGCAGTTCTTC; CDR3: CASSFEVGYYNEQFF
size: .; D: .; V: TRBV9; J: TRBJ2-7; DNA: TGTGCCAGCAGCCCGGACTTGTTGGAGCAGTACTTC; CDR3: CASSPDLLEQYF
size: many; D: TRBD2; V: TRBV28; J: TRBJ2-7; DNA: TGTGCCAGCAGTTCAACCCGGGGACTAGCGGACTACGAGCAGTACTTC; CDR3: CASSSTRGLADYEQYF
size: .; D: .; V: TRBV10-3; J: TRBJ2-1; DNA: TGTGCCATCAGGGGGGAGCGGATTTCCTACAATGAGCAGTTCTTC; CDR3: CAIRGERISYNEQFF
size: .; D: .; V: TRBV7-2; J: TRBJ2-7; DNA: TGTGCCAGCAGCTTTGACGGGACCTCCTACGAGCAGTACTTC; CDR3: CASSFDGTSYEQYF
size: .; D: .; V: TRBV18; J: TRBJ2-6; DNA: TGTGCCAGCTCACGGGGTTTCTCTGGGGCCAACGTCCTGACTTTC; CDR3: CASSRGFSGANVLTF
size: .; D: .; V: TRBV5-8; J: TRBJ2-5; DNA: TGTGCCAGCAGCTTGGCCAAGGGAGGAGGAGAGACCCAGTACTTC; CDR3: CASSLAKGGGETQYF
size: .; D: TRBD2; V: TRBV2; J: TRBJ2-1; DNA: TGTGCCAGCAGTGGAAGCCAGAGGTCACCTGGGGCTAGCGGGAGGGCCTCCTACAATGAGCAGTTCTTC; CDR3: CASSGSQRSPGASGRASYNEQFF
size: .; D: .; V: TRBV28; J: TRBJ2-1; DNA: TGTGCCACCAAGTTCTTGGGTCAGAACAATGAGCAGTTCTTC; CDR3: CATKFLGQNNEQFF
size: few; D: .; V: TRBV29-1; J: TRBJ1-1; DNA: TGCAGCGTTCAGGTGGGGGCTGGGACTGAAGCTTTCTTT; CDR3: CSVQVGAGTEAFF
size: few; D: TRBD2; V: TRBV5-1; J: TRBJ2-1; DNA: TGCGCCAGCAGCTCTCTAGGCGGGAGAGTGCCCTACAATGAGCAGTTCTTC; CDR3: CASSSLGGRVPYNEQFF
size: many; D: .; V: TRBV7-2; J: TRBJ2-1; DNA: TGTGCCAGCAGCTTGGGCGGGACAGACCTCAATGAGCAGTTCTTC; CDR3: CASSLGGTDLNEQFF
size: many; D: .; V: TRBV6-1; J: TRBJ2-5; DNA: TGTGCCAGCGAACCGGGGACAATCATCGAAGAGACCCAGTACTTC; CDR3: CASEPGTIIEETQYF
size: many; D: .; V: TRBV11-2; J: TRBJ2-7; DNA: TGTGCCAGCAGCTTATCCAGGACCTCTTACGAGCAGTACTTC; CDR3: CASSLSRTSYEQYF
size: .; D: TRBD2; V: TRBV7-3; J: TRBJ2-7; DNA: TGTGCCAGCAGCTCGAGGACTAGCGGGAGAGCCAACGAGCAGTACTTC; CDR3: CASSSRTSGRANEQYF
size: .; D: .; V: TRBV5-1; J: TRBJ1-1; DNA: TGCGCCAGCAGCTTGGCCCTCCTGGGGAACACTGAAGCTTTCTTT; CDR3: CASSLALLGNTEAFF
size: few; D: TRBD2; V: TRBV20-1; J: TRBJ2-1; DNA: TGCAGTGCGAACTCGCCTAGCGGGAGCAGGGATGAGCAGTTCTTC; CDR3: CSANSPSGSRDEQFF
size: few; D: .; V: TRBV5-6; J: TRBJ1-3; DNA: TGTGCCAGCAGCGCAGGGGATTCTGGAAACACCATATATTTT; CDR3: CASSAGDSGNTIYF
size: many; D: .; V: TRBV2; J: TRBJ1-5; DNA: TGTGCCAGCGGGTGGGGTCAGCCCCAGCATTTT; CDR3: CASGWGQPQHF
size: few; D: TRBD1; V: TRBV4-1; J: TRBJ1-1; DNA: TGCGCCAGCAGCCAAGTAAATTTCGTAGGGGGCCTGAACACTGAAGCTTTCTTT; CDR3: CASSQVNFVGGLNTEAFF
size: many; D: .; V: TRBV3-1; J: TRBJ1-2; DNA: TGTGCCAGCAGCCAAGGAGTGGGCGGCTATGGCTACACCTTC; CDR3: CASSQGVGGYGYTF
size: many; D: TRBD2; V: TRBV28; J: TRBJ2-1; DNA: TGTGCCAGCAGCCAACTAGCGCCATATTACAATGAGCAGTTCTTC; CDR3: CASSQLAPYYNEQFF
size: many; D: TRBD1; V: TRBV11-2; J: TRBJ2-3; DNA: TGTGCCAGCAGCTGGAGGACAGGGAGGAGGACAGATACGCAGTATTTT; CDR3: CASSWRTGRRTDTQYF